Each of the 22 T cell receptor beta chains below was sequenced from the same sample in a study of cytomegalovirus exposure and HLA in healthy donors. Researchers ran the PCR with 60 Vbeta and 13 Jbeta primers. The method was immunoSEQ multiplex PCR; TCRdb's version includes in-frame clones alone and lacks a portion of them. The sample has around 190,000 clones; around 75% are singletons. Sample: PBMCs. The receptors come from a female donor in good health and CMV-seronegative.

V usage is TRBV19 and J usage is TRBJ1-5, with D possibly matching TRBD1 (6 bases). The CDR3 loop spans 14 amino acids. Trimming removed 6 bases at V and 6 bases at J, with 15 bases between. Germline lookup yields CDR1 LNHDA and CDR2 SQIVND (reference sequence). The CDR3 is CASSQQGAGQPQHF. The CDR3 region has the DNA TGTGCCAGTAGCCAACAGGGAGCCGGTCAGCCCCAGCATTTT.

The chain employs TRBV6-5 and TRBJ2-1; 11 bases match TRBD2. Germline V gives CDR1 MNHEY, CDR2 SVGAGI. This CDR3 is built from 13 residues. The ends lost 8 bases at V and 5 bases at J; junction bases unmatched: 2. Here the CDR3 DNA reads TGTGCCAGCGAGGGACTAGCGGACAATGAGCAGTTCTTC. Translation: CASEGLADNEQFF.

The CDR3 region has the DNA TGCGCCAGCAGCTCCAGATCGCGCGGGGGCACTGAAGCTTTCTTT. Protein sequence: CASSSRSRGGTEAFF. The chain recombines TRBV5-1 with TRBJ1-1, with TRBD1 as a possible D gene (5 bases). There are 15 residues in the CDR3. Trimming took off 3 bases at V and 4 bases at J, with 16 bases between the two ends. Germline V gives CDR1 SGHRS, CDR2 YFSETQ. The full variable domain, completed using reference TRBV5-1 and TRBJ1-1, is KAGVTQTPRYLIKTRGQQVTLSCSPISGHRSVSWYQQTPGQGLQFLFEYFSETQRNKGNFPGRFSGRQFSNSRSEMNVSTLELGDSALYLCASSSRSRGGTEAFFGQGTRLTVV.

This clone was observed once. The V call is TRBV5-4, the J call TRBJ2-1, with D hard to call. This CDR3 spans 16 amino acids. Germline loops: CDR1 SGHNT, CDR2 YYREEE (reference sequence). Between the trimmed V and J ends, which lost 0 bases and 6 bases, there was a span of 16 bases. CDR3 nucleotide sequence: TGTGCCAGCAGCTTGGAGGTAGACTTGGCAGTCAATGAGCAGTTCTTC. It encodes CASSLEVDLAVNEQFF. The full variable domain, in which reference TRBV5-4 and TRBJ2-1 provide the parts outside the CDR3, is ETGVTQSPTHLIKTRGQQVTLRCSSQSGHNTVSWYQQALGQGPQFIFQYYREEENGRGNFPPRFSGLQFPNYSSELNVNALELDDSALYLCASSLEVDLAVNEQFFGPGTRLTVL.

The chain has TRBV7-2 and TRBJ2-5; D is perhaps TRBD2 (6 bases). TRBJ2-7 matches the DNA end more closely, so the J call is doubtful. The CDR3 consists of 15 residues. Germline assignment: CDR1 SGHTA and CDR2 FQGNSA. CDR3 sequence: CASSLGNGRLNEQYF. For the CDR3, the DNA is TGTGCCAGCAGCCTCGGGAACGGGAGATTGAACGAGCAGTACTTC.

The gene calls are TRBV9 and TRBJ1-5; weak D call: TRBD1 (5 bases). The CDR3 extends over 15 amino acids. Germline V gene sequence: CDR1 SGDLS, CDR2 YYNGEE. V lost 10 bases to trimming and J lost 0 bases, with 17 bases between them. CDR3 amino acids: CASRQSDHSNQPQHF. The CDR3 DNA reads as TGTGCCTCCAGACAGAGCGACCATAGCAATCAGCCCCAGCATTTT.

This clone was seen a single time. This chain's CDR3 is CASSIFGGERISNQPQHF. The CDR3 DNA sequence: TGTGCCAGTAGTATATTCGGGGGGGAACGTATTAGCAATCAGCCCCAGCATTTT. The V gene is TRBV19, the J gene TRBJ1-5, with a possible D match to TRBD1 (5 bases). Germline V gene sequence: CDR1 LNHDA, CDR2 SQIVND (reference sequence). CDR3 size: 18 residues. Trimming removed 2 bases at V and 0 bases at J, with 17 bases between.

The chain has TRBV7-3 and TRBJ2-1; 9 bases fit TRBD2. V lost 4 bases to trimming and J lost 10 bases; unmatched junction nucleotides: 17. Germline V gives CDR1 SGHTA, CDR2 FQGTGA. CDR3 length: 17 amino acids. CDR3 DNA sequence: TGTGCCAGCAGCTCTATTAGCGGGAGCTCGGTCGGCGGAGAGCAGTTCTTC. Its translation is CASSSISGSSVGGEQFF. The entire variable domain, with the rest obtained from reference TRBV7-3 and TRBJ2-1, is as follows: GAGVSQTPSNKVTEKGKYVELRCDPISGHTALYWYRQSLGQGPEFLIYFQGTGAADDSGLPNDRFFAVRPEGSVSTLKIQRTERGDSAVYLCASSSISGSSVGGEQFFGPGTRLTVL.

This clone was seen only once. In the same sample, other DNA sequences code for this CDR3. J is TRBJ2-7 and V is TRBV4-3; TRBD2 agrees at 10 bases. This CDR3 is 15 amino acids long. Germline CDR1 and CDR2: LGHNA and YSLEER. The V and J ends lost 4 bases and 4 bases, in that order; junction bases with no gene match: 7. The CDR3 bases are TGCGCCAGCAGCCCCGGGCTAGCGGGAGCGTACGAGCAGTACTTC. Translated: CASSPGLAGAYEQYF.

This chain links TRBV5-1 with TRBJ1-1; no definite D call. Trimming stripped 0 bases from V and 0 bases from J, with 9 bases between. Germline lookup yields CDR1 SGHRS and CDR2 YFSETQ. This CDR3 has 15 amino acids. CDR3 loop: CASSLATDLNTEAFF. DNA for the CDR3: TGCGCCAGCAGCTTGGCCACAGATCTGAACACTGAAGCTTTCTTT.

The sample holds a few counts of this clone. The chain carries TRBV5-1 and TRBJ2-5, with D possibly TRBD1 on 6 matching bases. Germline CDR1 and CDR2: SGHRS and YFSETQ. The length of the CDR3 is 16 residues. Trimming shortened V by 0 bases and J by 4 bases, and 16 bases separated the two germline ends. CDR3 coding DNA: TGCGCCAGCAGCTTGGCCGGGGACACCCGGGTAGAGACCCAGTACTTC. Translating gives CASSLAGDTRVETQYF.

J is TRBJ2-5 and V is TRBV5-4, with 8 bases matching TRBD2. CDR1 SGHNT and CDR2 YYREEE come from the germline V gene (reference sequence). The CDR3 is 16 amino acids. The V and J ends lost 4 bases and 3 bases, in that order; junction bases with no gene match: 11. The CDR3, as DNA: TGTGCCAGCAGCCTTAAGCGGGAGAGGGCGGAAGAGACCCAGTACTTC. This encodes CASSLKRERAEETQYF. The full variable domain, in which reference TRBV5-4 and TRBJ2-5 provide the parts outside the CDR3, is ETGVTQSPTHLIKTRGQQVTLRCSSQSGHNTVSWYQQALGQGPQFIFQYYREEENGRGNFPPRFSGLQFPNYSSELNVNALELDDSALYLCASSLKRERAEETQYFGPGTRLLVL.

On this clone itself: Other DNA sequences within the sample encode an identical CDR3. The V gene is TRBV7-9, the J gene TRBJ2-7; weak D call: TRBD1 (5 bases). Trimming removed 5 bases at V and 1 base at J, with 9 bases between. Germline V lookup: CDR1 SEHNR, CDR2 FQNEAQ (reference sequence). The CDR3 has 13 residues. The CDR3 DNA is TGTGCCAGCAGCCGCGACAGTTCCTACGAGCAGTACTTC. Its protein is CASSRDSSYEQYF.

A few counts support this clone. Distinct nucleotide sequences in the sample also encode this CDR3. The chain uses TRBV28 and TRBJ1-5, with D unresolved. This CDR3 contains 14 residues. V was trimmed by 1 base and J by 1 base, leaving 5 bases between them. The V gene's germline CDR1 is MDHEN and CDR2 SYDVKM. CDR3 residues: CASSLSGSNQPQHF. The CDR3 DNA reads TGTGCCAGCAGTTTATCCGGGAGCAATCAGCCCCAGCATTTT.

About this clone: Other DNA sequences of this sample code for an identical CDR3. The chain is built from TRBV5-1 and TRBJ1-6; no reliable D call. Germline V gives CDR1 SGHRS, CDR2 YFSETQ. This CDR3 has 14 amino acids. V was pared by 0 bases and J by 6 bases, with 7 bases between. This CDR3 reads CASSLERGNSPLHF. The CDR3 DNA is TGCGCCAGCAGCTTGGAACGGGGTAATTCACCCCTCCACTTT. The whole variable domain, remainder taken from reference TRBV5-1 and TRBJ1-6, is KAGVTQTPRYLIKTRGQQVTLSCSPISGHRSVSWYQQTPGQGLQFLFEYFSETQRNKGNFPGRFSGRQFSNSRSEMNVSTLELGDSALYLCASSLERGNSPLHFGNGTRLTVT.

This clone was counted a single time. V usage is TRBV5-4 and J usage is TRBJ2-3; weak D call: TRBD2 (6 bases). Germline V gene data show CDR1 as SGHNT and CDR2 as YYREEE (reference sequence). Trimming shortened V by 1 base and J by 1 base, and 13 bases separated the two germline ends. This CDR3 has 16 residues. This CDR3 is CASSLRDFLRTDTQYF. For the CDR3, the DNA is TGTGCCAGCAGCTTGCGGGACTTCCTTCGCACAGATACGCAGTATTTT.

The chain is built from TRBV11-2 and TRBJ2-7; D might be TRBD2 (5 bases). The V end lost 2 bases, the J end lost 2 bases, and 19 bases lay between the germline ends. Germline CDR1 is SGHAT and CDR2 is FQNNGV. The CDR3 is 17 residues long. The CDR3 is CASSLNSAGTFPYEQYF. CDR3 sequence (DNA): TGTGCCAGCAGCTTAAATAGCGCAGGAACTTTCCCCTACGAGCAGTACTTC.

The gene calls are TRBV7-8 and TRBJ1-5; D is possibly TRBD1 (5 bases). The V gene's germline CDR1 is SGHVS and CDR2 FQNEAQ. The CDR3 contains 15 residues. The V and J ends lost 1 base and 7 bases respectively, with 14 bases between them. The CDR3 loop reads CASSLGYWGEQPQHF. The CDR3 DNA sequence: TGTGCCAGCAGCTTAGGATACTGGGGGGAACAGCCCCAGCATTTT.

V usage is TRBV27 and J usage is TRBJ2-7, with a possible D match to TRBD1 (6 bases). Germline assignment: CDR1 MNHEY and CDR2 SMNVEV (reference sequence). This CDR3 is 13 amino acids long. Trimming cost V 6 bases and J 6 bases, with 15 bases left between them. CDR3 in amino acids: CASSLQLGGEQYF. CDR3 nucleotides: TGTGCCAGCAGCCTCCAACTAGGGGGCGAGCAGTACTTC.

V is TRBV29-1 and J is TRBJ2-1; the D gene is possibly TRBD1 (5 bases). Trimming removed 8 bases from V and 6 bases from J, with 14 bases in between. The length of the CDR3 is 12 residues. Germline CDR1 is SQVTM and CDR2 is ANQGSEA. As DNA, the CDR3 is TGCAGCCGCTTGGGGCCGAGCAATGAGCAGTTCTTC. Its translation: CSRLGPSNEQFF.

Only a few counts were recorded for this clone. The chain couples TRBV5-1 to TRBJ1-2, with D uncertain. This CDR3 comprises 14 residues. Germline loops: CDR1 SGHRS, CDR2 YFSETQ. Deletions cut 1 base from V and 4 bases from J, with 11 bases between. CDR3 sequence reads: CASSLSSGIYGYTF. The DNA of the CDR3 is TGCGCCAGCAGCTTGTCTTCAGGAATCTATGGCTACACCTTC.

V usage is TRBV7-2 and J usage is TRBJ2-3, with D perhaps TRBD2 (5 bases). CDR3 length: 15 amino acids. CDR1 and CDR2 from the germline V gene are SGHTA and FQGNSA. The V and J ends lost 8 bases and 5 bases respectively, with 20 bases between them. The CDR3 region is CASRSPGIRGDTQYF. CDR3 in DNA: TGTGCCAGCCGAAGCCCCGGGATACGAGGAGATACGCAGTATTTT.